Below are 16 T cell receptor beta chains sequenced from a single sample in a study of metastatic and nonmetastatic thyroid tumors. TCRdb reanalyzed the PCR reads with MiXCR. The sample consists of 25,000 to 30,000 clones, 3.5% to 4.5% of them appearing once. No treatment of any kind had been given to any patient before thyroid surgery. Specimen: blood. The receptor set was obtained from a male donor with papillary thyroid cancer or a benign thyroid nodule (not recorded which). Some clones in this sample may be carry-over from other donors' samples.

The chain recombines TRBV6-5 with TRBJ2-7, with TRBD2 matching over 9 bases. With 4 bases clipped from V and 3 bases from J, the junction kept 4 bases outside the gene matches. This CDR3 spans 14 amino acids. CDR1 is MNHEY, CDR2 SVGAGI, per germline. CDR3 nucleotide sequence: TGTGCCAGCAGTTCTAGCGGGGAGAACTACGAGCAGTACTTC. It specifies CASSSSGENYEQYF.

About this clone: The junction does not match germline at one end; this may be a read error. The rearrangement joins TRBV6-1 to TRBJ2-2; the match to TRBD2 covers 7 bases. CDR1 and CDR2 (germline): MNHNS, SASEGT. The CDR3 is made up of 16 amino acids. CDR3 nucleotides: TGTGTCAGCTTTCCGCCAGGGACTATAAACACCGGGGAGCTGTTTTTT. Translated, it gives CVSFPPGTINTGELFF.

The rearrangement links TRBV28 to TRBJ2-3; D call uncertain. Trimming stripped 5 bases from V and 2 bases from J, with 11 bases between. CDR1 and CDR2 (germline): MDHEN, SYDVKM. The CDR3 is 14 residues long. The CDR3 coding sequence is TGTGCCAGCAGTGCTCCGGGTATCACAGATACGCAGTATTTT. This encodes CASSAPGITDTQYF.

The sample holds a few counts of this clone. V and J are TRBV11-3 and TRBJ1-4; D is perhaps TRBD1 (5 bases). Germline CDR1 and CDR2: SGHNT and YENEEA. CDR3 length equals 14 residues. V was cut by 0 bases and J by 6 bases, with 8 bases left in between. CDR3 protein: CASSLDMGDEKLFF. For the CDR3, the DNA is TGTGCCAGCAGCTTAGATATGGGGGATGAAAAACTGTTTTTT.

This clone is medium-sized in the sample. The rearrangement joins TRBV20-1 to TRBJ2-7; 9 bases fit TRBD1. The V gene's germline CDR1 is DFQATT and CDR2 SNEGSKA (reference sequence). V lost 1 base to trimming and J lost 4 bases; unmatched junction nucleotides: 5. CDR3 size: 14 residues. In DNA form, the CDR3 reads TGCAGTGCTAGAGGGGGACAGGGTTTGTACGAGCAGTACTTC. Protein product: CSARGGQGLYEQYF.

The chain combines TRBV11-2 with TRBJ2-3, with TRBD2 as a possible D gene (5 bases). This CDR3 is built from 16 residues. Trimming cost V 3 bases and J 3 bases, with 16 bases left between them. CDR1 and CDR2 (germline): SGHAT, FQNNGV. CDR3 sequence: CASSFLRGSSTDTQYF. DNA of the CDR3: TGTGCCAGCAGCTTCCTACGGGGATCTTCGACAGATACGCAGTATTTT.

This clone was found a few times. J is TRBJ1-5 and V is TRBV10-3, with a weak D call TRBD1 (5 bases). The CDR3 is 14 amino acids. Germline CDR1 reads ENHRY; CDR2 reads SYGVKD. The germline V and J ends were trimmed by 3 bases and 3 bases, with 9 bases remaining between them. The CDR3: CAISDARANQPQHF. As DNA, the CDR3 is TGTGCCATCAGTGACGCCAGGGCCAATCAGCCCCAGCATTTT.

This rearrangement joins TRBV12-3 or TRBV12-4 to TRBJ2-1, with 7 bases identical to TRBD1. This CDR3 is 14 amino acids long. The junction had 8 bases not matched to a gene; V was cut back by 7 bases and J by 5 bases. For the CDR3, the DNA is TGTGCCAGCACCCGGACAGGCGGCAACAATGAGCAGTTCTTC. Protein sequence: CASTRTGGNNEQFF.

This clone was counted many times. This chain joins TRBV12-3 or TRBV12-4 and TRBJ2-6, with a possible D match to TRBD1 (6 bases). V was clipped by 6 bases and J by 3 bases, with 12 bases between them. The CDR3 runs to 15 residues. CDR3 in amino acids: CASSLSGVGANVLTF. CDR3 DNA sequence: TGTGCCAGCAGCCTCTCAGGGGTTGGGGCCAACGTCCTGACTTTC.

There are many counts of this clone. The J gene is TRBJ2-7, the V gene TRBV10-1; the D is unclear. V shed 4 bases and J shed 4 bases, with 11 bases lying between them. There are 13 residues in the CDR3. The germline CDR1 and CDR2 sequences are WNHNN and SYGVQD (reference sequence). The CDR3 sequence: CASSGTNPYEQYF. The CDR3 nucleotides are TGCGCCAGCAGTGGTACTAACCCTTACGAGCAGTACTTC.

The rearrangement joins TRBV12-3 or TRBV12-4 to TRBJ2-7, with 7 bases fitting TRBD2. This CDR3 is built from 15 residues. V lost 5 bases, J lost 4 bases, and 11 bases stayed unmatched. CDR3 DNA sequence: TGTGCCAGCAGTCCCTTGGGGGGGGGAGGGTACGAGCAGTACTTC. Protein: CASSPLGGGGYEQYF.

The chain uses TRBV5-1 and TRBJ1-4; no clear D. V was trimmed by 2 bases and J by 0 bases, leaving 14 bases between them. From germline, CDR1 is SGHRS and CDR2 YFSETQ. The CDR3 has 17 residues. The CDR3 here is CASSLNPLGATNEKLFF. CDR3 DNA sequence: TGCGCCAGCAGCTTAAACCCCCTTGGTGCAACTAATGAAAAACTGTTTTTT.

This clone was found a few times. The chain combines TRBV6-5 with TRBJ2-7, with 8 nucleotides matching TRBD2. Germline lookup yields CDR1 MNHEY and CDR2 SVGAGI. This CDR3 is 14 amino acids long. V was pared by 4 bases and J by 6 bases, with 8 bases of the junction left unmatched. CDR3 nucleotides: TGTGCCAGCAGTTTCAGGACTAGCCGAGGCGAGCAGTACTTC. Its translation: CASSFRTSRGEQYF.

By share of the sample, this clone is medium-sized. The V and J genes are TRBV10-3 and TRBJ1-2; D is unclear. The length of the CDR3 is 15 residues. V was trimmed by 2 bases and J by 4 bases, leaving 14 bases between them. Germline V CDR1 and CDR2: ENHRY, SYGVKD. CDR3 coding DNA: TGTGCCATCAGTGAGGGGTCCGGCAGAATCTATGGCTACACCTTC. This encodes CAISEGSGRIYGYTF.

To note about this clone: The junction departs from the called germline gene at one end, perhaps through a read error. V gene TRBV9 combines with J gene TRBJ2-3; TRBD1 agrees at 10 bases. The CDR3 is 15 residues long. Germline V gene data show CDR1 as SGDLS and CDR2 as YYNGEE. For the CDR3, the DNA is TGTGCCAACAGCGTCTGGGACAGGGGTTCAGATACGCAGTATTTT. Protein product: CANSVWDRGSDTQYF. Using reference TRBV9 and TRBJ2-3 for the parts outside the CDR3, the full variable domain is DSGVTQTPKHLITATGQRVTLRCSPRSGDLSVYWYQQSLDQGLQFLIQYYNGEERAKGNILERFSAQQFPDLHSELNLSSLELGDSALYFCANSVWDRGSDTQYFGPGTRLTVL.

This clone showed up many times. The genes are TRBV7-2 and TRBJ1-1, with D uncertain. Trimming cost V 1 base and J 0 bases, with 3 bases left between them. This CDR3 is 13 amino acids long. Germline V gene sequence: CDR1 SGHTA, CDR2 FQGNSA. CDR3 sequence reads: CASSLDLNTEAFF. The CDR3, as DNA: TGTGCCAGCAGCTTAGATTTGAACACTGAAGCTTTCTTT.